Shown below are 18 T cell receptor beta chains from a single sample sequenced in a study of cytomegalovirus exposure and HLA in healthy donors. PCR primers comprised 60 Vbeta and 13 Jbeta primers. This table comes from immunoSEQ multiplex PCR, and its TCRdb copy is limited to in-frame clones, with some not included. The profile covers approximately 170,000 clones, with more than 65% appearing a single time and 4.7% taken by the ten largest. Sequenced input: PBMCs. The receptors stem from a man aged 18-30 years in good health and CMV-seropositive.

CDR3 protein: CASRLGGALGYGYTF. The CDR3, as DNA: TGTGCCAGCAGACTAGGGGGTGCACTCGGGTATGGCTACACCTTC. This chain links TRBV27 with TRBJ1-2; a possible D gene is TRBD1 (6 bases). This CDR3 spans 15 amino acids. The V gene's germline CDR1 is MNHEY and CDR2 SMNVEV (reference sequence). Between the trimmed V and J ends, which lost 6 bases and 5 bases, there was a span of 19 bases.

The rearrangement links TRBV6-1 to TRBJ1-5, with 7 bases that match TRBD1. Germline V gene sequence: CDR1 MNHNS, CDR2 SASEGT. CDR3 length equals 14 residues. Trimming at V came to 6 bases and at J to 6 bases, leaving 8 bases not matched to a gene. The CDR3 nucleotides read TGTGCCAGCAGAGGGACAGCCGCAAGTCAGCCCCAGCATTTT. This codes for CASRGTAASQPQHF.

The chain has TRBV5-1 and TRBJ1-2, with 11 bases aligning to TRBD1. The germline gives CDR1 SGHRS, CDR2 YFSETQ. The CDR3 totals 15 residues. Trimming took 4 bases from V and 7 from J; bases not matched to a gene: 9. CDR3 DNA: TGCGCCAGCAGCAACTTGGACAGGGGGCTGTTTGGCTACACCTTC. This encodes CASSNLDRGLFGYTF.

This chain links TRBV30 with TRBJ1-2; D is possibly TRBD1 (6 bases). The length of the CDR3 is 13 residues. Trimming cost V 0 bases and J 7 bases, with 12 bases left between them. Germline V CDR1 and CDR2: GTSNPN, SVGIG (reference sequence). CDR3 sequence (DNA): TGTGCCTGGAGTGTAGGGGGAGGGGGTGGCTACACCTTC. Residues: CAWSVGGGGGYTF.

This clone was counted between two and nine times. The chain couples TRBV9 to TRBJ1-2, with 9 bases that match TRBD1. Looked up from germline, CDR1 is SGDLS and CDR2 is YYNGEE. The CDR3 totals 15 residues. V was clipped by 3 bases and J by 7 bases; unmatched bases: 10. The CDR3 loop reads CASSASTGGASGYTF. DNA for the CDR3: TGTGCCAGCAGCGCGAGTACAGGGGGCGCGTCTGGCTACACCTTC.

This chain connects TRBV29-1 to TRBJ2-7; possibly TRBD2 for D (5 bases). The ends were cut back, 0 bases at V and 2 bases at J, with 20 bases in the middle. Germline CDR1 SQVTM, CDR2 ANQGSEA. The CDR3 runs to 17 residues. Here the CDR3 reads CSVEEVLGKRAPYEQYV. The DNA of the CDR3 is TGCAGCGTTGAAGAAGTCCTCGGGAAAAGAGCACCCTACGAGCAGTACGTC.

The V and J genes are TRBV6-1 and TRBJ1-2; TRBD1 aligns across 9 bases. The CDR3 length is 15 residues. The germline CDR1 and CDR2 sequences are MNHNS and SASEGT. V lost 6 bases to trimming and J lost 6 bases; unmatched junction nucleotides: 11. CDR3 amino acids: CASSVALGQGDGYTF. The CDR3 DNA is TGTGCCAGCAGCGTAGCATTGGGACAGGGCGATGGCTACACCTTC.

This chain connects TRBV4-1 to TRBJ1-2; maybe TRBD1 (5 bases). Germline V gives CDR1 MGHRA, CDR2 YSYEKL. Trimming shortened V by 3 bases and J by 3 bases, and 11 bases separated the two germline ends. The CDR3 spans 14 residues. CDR3 region: CASSQETGDYGYTF. Written as DNA, the CDR3 is TGCGCCAGCAGCCAGGAAACAGGCGACTATGGCTACACCTTC.

V usage is TRBV2 and J usage is TRBJ1-2; no clear D. Germline CDR1 SNHLY, CDR2 FYNNEI. V lost 1 base to trimming and J lost 8 bases, with 5 bases between them. The CDR3 loop spans 11 amino acids. The CDR3 region is CASSEVEGYTF. CDR3 sequence (DNA): TGTGCCAGCAGTGAAGTCGAGGGCTACACCTTC. The full variable domain, its missing parts supplied by reference TRBV2 and TRBJ1-2, is EPEVTQTPSHQVTQMGQEVILRCVPISNHLYFYWYRQILGQKVEFLVSFYNNEISEKSEIFDDQFSVERPDGSNFTLKIRSTKLEDSAMYFCASSEVEGYTFGSGTRLTVV.

The CDR3 sequence is CASSLTDRADYGYTF. CDR3 sequence (DNA): TGTGCCAGCAGTTTAACAGACAGGGCAGATTATGGCTACACCTTC. The chain couples TRBV28 to TRBJ1-2; TRBD1 agrees at 7 bases. The V and J ends lost 2 bases and 5 bases, in that order; junction bases with no gene match: 8. CDR3 length equals 15 residues. Germline V gene lookup returns CDR1 MDHEN and CDR2 SYDVKM.

This chain connects TRBV6-5 to TRBJ2-5; 7 nucleotides match TRBD1. The CDR3 extends over 14 amino acids. Germline CDR1 MNHEY, CDR2 SVGAGI. With V trimmed by 2 bases and J by 0 bases, 0 bases remained unmatched. The CDR3 DNA follows: TGTGCCAGCAGTTACGGACAGGACCAAGAGACCCAGTACTTC. Its translation: CASSYGQDQETQYF.

The chain uses TRBV28 and TRBJ2-1, with D uncertain. CDR3 length: 15 residues. V was trimmed by 8 bases and J by 2 bases, leaving 16 bases between them. Germline-derived CDR1 and CDR2 are MDHEN and SYDVKM. CDR3 DNA: TGTGCCAGCGAGGAGTTTCTGAGACCCTACAATGAGCAGTTCTTC. Translation: CASEEFLRPYNEQFF.

The chain couples TRBV27 to TRBJ2-3, with a weak D call TRBD2 (6 bases). In germline, CDR1 is MNHEY, CDR2 SMNVEV (reference sequence). Trimming took off 0 bases at V and 7 bases at J, with 14 bases between the two ends. The length of the CDR3 is 15 residues. The CDR3: CASSLSGTGVNTQYF. In DNA form, the CDR3 reads TGTGCCAGCAGTTTATCTGGGACGGGGGTCAATACGCAGTATTTT.

The chain carries TRBV6-1 and TRBJ2-2; TRBD1 matches 8 bases. The length of the CDR3 is 16 residues. The V gene end was trimmed by 4 bases and the J gene end by 7 bases; junction bases not matched to a gene: 11. In germline, CDR1 is MNHNS, CDR2 SASEGT. The chain's CDR3 is CASSGLDREIGGELFF. CDR3 in DNA: TGTGCCAGCAGTGGCCTGGACAGGGAAATCGGCGGGGAGCTGTTTTTT.

This chain connects TRBV5-1 to TRBJ1-3, with 7 bases aligning to TRBD1. The germline gives CDR1 SGHRS, CDR2 YFSETQ. The V gene end was trimmed by 3 bases and the J gene end by 0 bases; junction bases not matched to a gene: 3. The CDR3 runs 15 residues. The CDR3 loop reads CASSSSGGSGNTIYF. The CDR3 DNA sequence: TGCGCCAGCAGCTCTTCAGGGGGCTCTGGAAACACCATATATTTT.

This sequence joins TRBV28 and TRBJ1-1, with D hard to call. Between the trimmed V and J ends, which lost 6 bases and 0 bases, there was a span of 8 bases. There are 13 residues in the CDR3. Germline assignment: CDR1 MDHEN and CDR2 SYDVKM. The CDR3 loop reads CASRLKLNTEAFF. The CDR3 DNA sequence: TGTGCCAGCAGACTCAAACTGAACACTGAAGCTTTCTTT. The full variable domain, in which reference TRBV28 and TRBJ1-1 provide the parts outside the CDR3, is DVKVTQSSRYLVKRTGEKVFLECVQDMDHENMFWYRQDPGLGLRLIYFSYDVKMKEKGDIPEGYSVSREKKERFSLILESASTNQTSMYLCASRLKLNTEAFFGQGTRLTVV.

The chain joins TRBV28 to TRBJ2-2; 11 positions agree with TRBD2. Per germline, CDR1 MDHEN and CDR2 SYDVKM. This CDR3 is 14 amino acids long. After removal of 6 bases from V and 5 bases from J, the junction contained 2 bases not matched to a gene. CDR3 residues: CASSGLAGTGELFF. In DNA form, the CDR3 reads TGTGCCAGCAGCGGACTAGCGGGTACCGGGGAGCTGTTTTTT.

The V gene is TRBV6-4, the J gene TRBJ2-7, with 9 positions matching TRBD2. Germline V gene lookup returns CDR1 MRHNA and CDR2 SNTAGT. Trimming removed 2 bases from V and 5 bases from J; junction bases left unmatched: 13. The CDR3 contains 17 residues. The CDR3 here is CASSDPTLKREVNEQYV. CDR3 DNA sequence: TGTGCCAGCAGTGACCCGACGTTGAAGCGGGAGGTGAACGAGCAGTACGTC.